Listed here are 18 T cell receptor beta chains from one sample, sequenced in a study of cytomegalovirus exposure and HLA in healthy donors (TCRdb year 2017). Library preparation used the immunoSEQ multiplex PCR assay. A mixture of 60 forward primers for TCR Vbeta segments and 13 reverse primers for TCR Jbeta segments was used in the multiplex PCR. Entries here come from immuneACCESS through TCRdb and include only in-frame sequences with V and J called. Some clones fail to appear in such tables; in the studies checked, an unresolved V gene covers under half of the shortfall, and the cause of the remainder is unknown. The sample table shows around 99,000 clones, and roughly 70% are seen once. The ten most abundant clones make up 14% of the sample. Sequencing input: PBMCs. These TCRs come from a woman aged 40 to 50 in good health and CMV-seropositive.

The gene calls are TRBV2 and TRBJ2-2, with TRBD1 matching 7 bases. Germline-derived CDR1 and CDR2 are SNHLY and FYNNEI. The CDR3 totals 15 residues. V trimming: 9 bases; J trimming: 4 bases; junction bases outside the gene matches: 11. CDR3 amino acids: CASAGLTGSTGELFF. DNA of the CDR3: TGTGCCAGTGCTGGATTGACAGGGAGCACCGGGGAGCTGTTTTTT.

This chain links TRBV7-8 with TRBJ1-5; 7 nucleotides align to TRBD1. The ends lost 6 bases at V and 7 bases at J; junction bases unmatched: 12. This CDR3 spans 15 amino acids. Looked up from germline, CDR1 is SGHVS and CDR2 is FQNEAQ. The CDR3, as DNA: TGTGCCAGCAGTTCCCGACAGGGATTCGGCCAGCCCCAGCATTTT. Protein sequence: CASSSRQGFGQPQHF.

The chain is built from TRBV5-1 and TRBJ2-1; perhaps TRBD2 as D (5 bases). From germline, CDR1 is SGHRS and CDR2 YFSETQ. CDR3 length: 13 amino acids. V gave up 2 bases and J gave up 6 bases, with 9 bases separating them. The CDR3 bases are TGCGCCAGCAGCTTTAGCGATGGCAATGAGCAGTTCTTC. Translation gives CASSFSDGNEQFF.

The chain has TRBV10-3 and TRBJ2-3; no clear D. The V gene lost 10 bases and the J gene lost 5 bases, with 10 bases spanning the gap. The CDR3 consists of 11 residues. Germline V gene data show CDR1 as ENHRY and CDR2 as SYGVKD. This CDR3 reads CATHGVDTQYF. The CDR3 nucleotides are TGTGCCACTCACGGAGTAGATACGCAGTATTTT.

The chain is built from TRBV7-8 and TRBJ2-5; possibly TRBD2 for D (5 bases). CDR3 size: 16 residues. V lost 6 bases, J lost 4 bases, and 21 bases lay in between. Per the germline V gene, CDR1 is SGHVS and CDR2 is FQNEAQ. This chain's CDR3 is CASSFRVTPGGETQYF. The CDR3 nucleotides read TGTGCCAGCAGTTTTAGGGTCACCCCAGGAGGAGAGACCCAGTACTTC.

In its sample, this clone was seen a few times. The CDR3, as DNA: TGTGCCAGCAGCAGGACAGGGGTGGGCACAGATACGCAGTATTTT. This gives the protein CASSRTGVGTDTQYF. V gene TRBV7-6 combines with J gene TRBJ2-3, with 9 bases aligning to TRBD1. The CDR3 is made up of 15 amino acids. The germline V gene encodes CDR1 SGHVS and CDR2 FNYEAQ. With V trimmed by 5 bases and J by 1 base, 4 bases remained unmatched.

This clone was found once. CDR3 coding DNA: TGTGCCAGCAGTTCACCAGGGGGAGGTAGCAATCAGCCCCAGCATTTT. Translation: CASSSPGGGSNQPQHF. This sequence joins TRBV6-6 and TRBJ1-5; 7 bases are shared with TRBD1. The CDR3 has 16 residues. Losses at the gene ends were 4 bases for V and 0 bases for J; bases not matched to a gene: 6. Germline lookup yields CDR1 MNHNY and CDR2 SVGAGI (reference sequence).

CDR3 sequence reads: CASSLGVLNTEAFF. The DNA of the CDR3 is TGCGCCAGCAGCTTAGGAGTACTAAACACTGAAGCTTTCTTT. The J gene is TRBJ1-1, the V gene TRBV5-1; D remains unclear. V was trimmed by 2 bases and J by 2 bases, leaving 10 bases between them. This CDR3 is built from 14 residues. Germline CDR1 and CDR2: SGHRS and YFSETQ.

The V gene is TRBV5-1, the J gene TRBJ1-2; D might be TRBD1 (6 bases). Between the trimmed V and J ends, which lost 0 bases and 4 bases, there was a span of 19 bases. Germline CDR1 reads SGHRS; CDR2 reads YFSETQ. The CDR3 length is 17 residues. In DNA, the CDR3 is TGCGCCAGCAGCTTGGCCCCGGATACGGGGGGCCTCTATGGCTACACCTTC. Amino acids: CASSLAPDTGGLYGYTF.

Here the CDR3 DNA reads TGTGCCAGCGGGACTTCCCTTGGTGAGCAGTACTTC. This encodes CASGTSLGEQYF. This chain links TRBV11-2 with TRBJ2-7, with D tentatively TRBD2 (6 bases). Per germline, CDR1 SGHAT and CDR2 FQNNGV. The length of the CDR3 is 12 residues. Trimming cost V 8 bases and J 7 bases, with 15 bases left between them.

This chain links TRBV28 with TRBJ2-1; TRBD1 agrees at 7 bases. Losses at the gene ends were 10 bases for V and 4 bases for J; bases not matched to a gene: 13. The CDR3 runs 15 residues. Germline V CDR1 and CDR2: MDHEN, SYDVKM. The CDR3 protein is CATQTGTEPYNEQFF. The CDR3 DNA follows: TGTGCCACCCAAACCGGGACAGAACCTTACAATGAGCAGTTCTTC.

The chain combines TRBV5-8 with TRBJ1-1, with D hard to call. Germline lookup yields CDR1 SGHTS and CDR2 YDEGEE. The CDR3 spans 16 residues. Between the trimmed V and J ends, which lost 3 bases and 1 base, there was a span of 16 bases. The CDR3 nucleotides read TGTGCCAGCAGCTCCCCCTTTGTACTTACGAACACTGAAGCTTTCTTT. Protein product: CASSSPFVLTNTEAFF.

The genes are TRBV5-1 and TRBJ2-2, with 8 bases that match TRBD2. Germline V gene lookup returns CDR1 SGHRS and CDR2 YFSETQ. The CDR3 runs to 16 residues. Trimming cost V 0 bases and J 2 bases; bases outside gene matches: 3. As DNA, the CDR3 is TGCGCCAGCAGCTTGGGACTAGCGCCTAACACCGGGGAGCTGTTTTTT. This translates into CASSLGLAPNTGELFF.

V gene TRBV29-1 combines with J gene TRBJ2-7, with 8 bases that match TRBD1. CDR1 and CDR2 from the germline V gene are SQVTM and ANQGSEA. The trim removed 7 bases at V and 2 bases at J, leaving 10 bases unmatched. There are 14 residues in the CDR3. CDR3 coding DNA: TGCAGCGCCCTCCACGGGACAGGCGCCTACGAGCAGTACTTC. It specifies CSALHGTGAYEQYF.

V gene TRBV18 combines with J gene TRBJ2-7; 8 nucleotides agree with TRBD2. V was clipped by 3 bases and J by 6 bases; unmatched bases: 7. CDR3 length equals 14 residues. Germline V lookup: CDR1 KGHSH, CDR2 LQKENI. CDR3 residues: CASSPRLALTEQYF. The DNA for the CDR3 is TGTGCCAGCTCACCTCGACTAGCGCTTACCGAGCAGTACTTC.

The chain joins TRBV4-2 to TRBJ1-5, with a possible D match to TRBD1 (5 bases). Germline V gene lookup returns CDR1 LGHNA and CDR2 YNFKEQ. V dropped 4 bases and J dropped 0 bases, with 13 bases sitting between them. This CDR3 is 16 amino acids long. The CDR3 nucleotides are TGTGCCAGCAGCCTTGGACACCCTAATAGCAATCAGCCCCAGCATTTT. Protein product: CASSLGHPNSNQPQHF.

The DNA for the CDR3 is TGCAGCGTTGATAGGGGCACGAACACTGAAGCTTTCTTT. It is translated as CSVDRGTNTEAFF. The chain recombines TRBV29-1 with TRBJ1-1; maybe TRBD1 (5 bases). Germline loops: CDR1 SQVTM, CDR2 ANQGSEA. This CDR3 is 13 amino acids long. The germline V and J ends were trimmed by 3 bases and 1 base, with 9 bases remaining between them.

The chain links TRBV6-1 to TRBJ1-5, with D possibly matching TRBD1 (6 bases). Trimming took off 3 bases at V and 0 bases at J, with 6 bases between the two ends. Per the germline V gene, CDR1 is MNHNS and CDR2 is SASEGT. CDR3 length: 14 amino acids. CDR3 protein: CASSEGHSNQPQHF. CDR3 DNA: TGTGCCAGCAGTGAGGGACATAGCAATCAGCCCCAGCATTTT.